These T cell receptor beta chains were read from a single sample in a study of blood T cells in healthy people across ages. Each CDR3 protein is one row after TCRdb ran MiXCR on the 5' RACE reads. The table includes about 1.4 million distinct CDR3 sequences, approximately 60% detected once. The specimen was blood. These receptors all come from a man younger than 35 in good health. The CDR3 runs from the conserved cysteine through the conserved F or W. The D gene is left open where the match is weak. Clone sizes are given selectively: once, few, many, or a class where the clone is expanded.

cdr3_aa cdr3_nt d_call j_call v_call clone_size
CATSEVDSYEQYF TGTGCCACCAGTGAGGTGGACTCCTACGAGCAGTACTTC - TRBJ2-7 TRBV24-1 few
CASSPLGVDTQYF TGTGCCAGCAGCCCGCTGGGAGTGGATACGCAGTATTTT - TRBJ2-3 TRBV14 -
CASTYGRTSSYEQYF TGTGCCAGCACCTATGGCAGGACAAGCTCCTACGAGCAGTACTTC - TRBJ2-7 TRBV2 few
CASSFQSYEQYF TGTGCCAGCAGTTTTCAGTCCTACGAGCAGTACTTC - TRBJ2-7 TRBV12-3/TRBV12-4 -
CASSETGLRQPQHF TGTGCCAGCAGTGAGACAGGGCTTAGACAGCCCCAGCATTTT TRBD1 TRBJ1-5 TRBV25-1 -
CATSDIRGLTDTQYF TGTGCCACCAGTGACATTCGGGGGCTCACAGATACGCAGTATTTT - TRBJ2-3 TRBV24-1 -
CASSQGLAGAGEQFF TGCGCCAGCAGCCAAGGACTAGCGGGAGCGGGTGAGCAGTTCTTC TRBD2 TRBJ2-1 TRBV4-1 few
CSVESGRYGYTF TGCAGCGTTGAGTCAGGGCGGTATGGCTACACCTTC - TRBJ1-2 TRBV29-1 -
CASSLSRTPNTEAFF TGTGCCAGCAGTTTATCGAGGACACCGAACACTGAAGCTTTCTTT - TRBJ1-1 TRBV27 -
CSATGSTDTQYF TGCAGCGCGACAGGTAGCACAGATACGCAGTATTTT - TRBJ2-3 TRBV29-1 -
CASRDTRTLVDTEAFF TGTGCCAGCAGAGACACTCGGACACTTGTCGACACTGAAGCTTTCTTT - TRBJ1-1 TRBV12-3/TRBV12-4 -
CASSGIRDPGGDGYTF TGTGCCAGCAGCGGAATCCGGGACCCTGGAGGGGATGGCTACACCTTC - TRBJ1-2 TRBV5-8 -
CASSHPVLDEQYF TGTGCCAGCAGCCATCCCGTTTTGGATGAGCAGTACTTC - TRBJ2-5 TRBV7-2 -
CARHTDEQFF TGTGCCAGGCATACAGATGAGCAGTTCTTC - TRBJ2-1 TRBV21-1 -
CATFSVGAGTEAFF TGTGCCACCTTTTCTGTGGGGGCAGGAACTGAAGCTTTCTTT - TRBJ1-1 TRBV10-3 -
CSVGGIGEETQYF TGCAGTGTAGGTGGGATTGGCGAAGAGACCCAGTACTTC - TRBJ2-5 TRBV20-1 -
CASSYGTTSGDSYEQYF TGTGCCAGCAGTTATGGAACGACTAGCGGGGACTCCTACGAGCAGTACTTC TRBD2 TRBJ2-7 TRBV6-2/TRBV6-3 -
CASSLERDIYYGYTF TGTGCCAGCAGCTTAGAACGGGACATCTACTATGGCTACACCTTC - TRBJ1-2 TRBV11-2 -
CASSFFPAGVFTGELFF TGTGCCAGCAGCTTTTTCCCGGCGGGGGTCTTTACCGGGGAGCTGTTTTTT TRBD2 TRBJ2-2 TRBV11-2 -
CASSLLPAKHEQYF TGTGCCAGCAGCTTACTACCTGCTAAACACGAGCAGTACTTC - TRBJ2-7 TRBV7-9 -
CSVRADSYEQYF TGCAGCGTTAGGGCAGACTCCTACGAGCAGTACTTC - TRBJ2-7 TRBV29-1 -
CSARPRQGNNEQFF TGCAGTGCCCGACCGAGACAGGGCAACAATGAGCAGTTCTTC TRBD1 TRBJ2-1 TRBV20-1 few
CALRKEDASSYNEQFF TGTGCCTTAAGAAAGGAGGACGCATCCTCCTACAATGAGCAGTTCTTC - TRBJ2-1 TRBV10-3 -
CASSLIGTTAFF TGTGCCAGCAGTCTCATAGGGACTACCGCTTTCTTT - TRBJ1-1 TRBV27 few
CASSSGQGTPPWGQFF TGTGCCAGCAGTTCCGGACAGGGAACCCCACCTTGGGGGCAGTTCTTC TRBD1 TRBJ2-1 TRBV6-5 few
CSVPGHMRGGELFF TGCAGCGTTCCGGGACATATGAGGGGCGGGGAGCTGTTTTTT - TRBJ2-2 TRBV29-1 -
CSASPPGQIQETQYF TGCAGTGCTAGTCCCCCGGGACAGATCCAAGAGACCCAGTACTTC TRBD1 TRBJ2-5 TRBV20-1 -
CASSLVAVPTQYF TGTGCCAGCAGCTTAGTAGCGGTTCCTACGCAGTATTTT - TRBJ2-3 TRBV7-9 -
CASSARSTPSYEQYF TGTGCCAGCAGTGCCCGCTCTACCCCCTCCTACGAGCAGTACTTC - TRBJ2-7 TRBV28 -
CASWGPRYIAFF TGTGCCAGCTGGGGGCCGCGTTATATAGCTTTCTTT - TRBJ1-1 TRBV7-8 -
CAISEAGGPNTQYF TGTGCCATCAGTGAGGCTGGGGGCCCTAATACGCAGTATTTT - TRBJ2-3 TRBV10-3 -
CASSLGQINGYTF TGTGCCAGCAGTCTCGGCCAGATAAATGGCTACACCTTC - TRBJ1-2 TRBV25-1 few
CASSYYGQLTDTQYF TGTGCCAGCAGTTACTACGGACAGTTAACGGATACGCAGTATTTT - TRBJ2-3 TRBV6-6 -
CSARGTGAVGKAFF TGCAGTGCTAGGGGGACAGGGGCAGTGGGGAAAGCTTTCTTT TRBD1 TRBJ1-1 TRBV20-1 -
CATSRNGQGSVDEQFF TGTGCCACCAGCAGAAATGGACAGGGCTCCGTCGATGAGCAGTTCTTC TRBD1 TRBJ2-1 TRBV15 -
CASSESGADEQYF TGTGCCAGCAGTGAATCCGGAGCGGACGAGCAGTACTTC - TRBJ2-7 TRBV6-1 few
CASSDTDRAGYTF TGTGCCAGCAGCGATACGGACAGGGCTGGCTACACCTTC TRBD1 TRBJ1-2 TRBV7-9 -
CSAIKGGSNEKLFF TGCAGTGCTATAAAGGGGGGATCGAATGAAAAACTGTTTTTT - TRBJ1-4 TRBV20-1 -
CASREQGAINYGYTF TGTGCCAGCAGAGAACAGGGGGCCATTAACTATGGCTACACCTTC TRBD1 TRBJ1-2 TRBV2 many
CASRHDSGANVLTF TGTGCCAGCAGACATGACTCTGGGGCCAACGTCCTGACTTTC - TRBJ2-6 TRBV27 -
CATSRDMDTGSYNEQFF TGTGCCACCAGCAGAGATATGGACACCGGCTCCTACAATGAGCAGTTCTTC - TRBJ2-1 TRBV15 -